This T cell receptor (beta chain) was captured in a study of T cells in Graves' hyperthyroidism and ophthalmopathy (dated by TCRdb to 2018 to 2020). For the wider study: Peripheral blood was sampled at the time of initial diagnosis, prior to any treatment. A discovery cohort of about 100 patients, 43 with Graves' ophthalmopathy and 55 to 60 with stable Graves' hyperthyroidism, was used to find distinguishing TCR V-J signatures. Whether ophthalmopathy could be predicted prospectively was tested in an independent validation cohort made up of roughly 19 hyperthyroidism patients plus 17 patients who later progressed to ophthalmopathy. The 100 discovery patients were divided at random into training and test sets in a 7:3 ratio. The study also compared thyroid tissue and blood T-cell repertoires from 6 or 7 Graves' hyperthyroidism patients. After sampling, hyperthyroidism patients received methimazole starting at 30 mg daily, and ophthalmopathy patients received high-dose intravenous methylprednisolone. According to the paper, TCR Vbeta CDR3 sequencing was carried out on over 130 peripheral blood samples, which came from under 50 ophthalmopathy, under 85 hyperthyroidism and some 17 progressor patients. Study-wide conclusions, independent of this receptor: During validation, the model predicted progression to ophthalmopathy a median of approximately 7 months ahead of onset, with more than 60% sensitivity and almost 75% specificity. Blood samples also contained most of the expanded thyroid clonotypes (frequency above 0.001), which suggests that blood repertoires may reflect thyroid immune responses. No statistical method was used to set the sample size in advance, and investigators knew the group allocation. A model built on a 13 V-J signature distinguished ophthalmopathy from stable hyperthyroidism, reaching 85% to 90% sensitivity and approximately 83% specificity in cross-validation and 80%/75% in testing.

TCR beta CDR3 regions were amplified from RNA transcripts. For the first round of RT-PCR on the TCR CDR3, the HTBI primer set was used together with the Qiagen OneStep RT-PCR kit. The libraries were constructed in a second round of multiplex PCR and then size-selected and purified. Libraries were sequenced paired-end with 100 bp reads on an Illumina HiSeq2000. The original methods were these. SOAPnuke was used to process the raw data, removing reads that contained adapters or uncalled bases, had a mean Phred below 15, or lacked an exact match to the constant primer or identifier. COPE v1.2.5 was used to merge high-quality paired reads, and clonotypes were defined as unique nucleotide sequences. MiTCR v1.1 was used to align the clonotypes against IMGT TRBV, TRBD and TRBJ reference segments. The analysis was restricted to V-J combinations with a frequency above 0.0001, which together covered roughly 99% of the repertoires. The TCS score was defined as the ratio of F50 (clonal expansion) to E x V (chaos), calculated using BLOSUM62-based TCRdist between CDR3 peptides within each V-J. Welch's t-statistics and random forest reduced 500 to 550 V-J features to under 15, which were used in a naive Bayes classifier (R e1071). The Morisita-Horn index was used to measure how similar the thyroid and blood repertoires were. TCRdb passed the public sequencing reads through fastp at Q25 and MiXCR, retaining productive beta sequences. Rows matching on CDR3 protein sequence are summarized as one entry with the most common DNA and genes. These V and J calls are TCRdb output, not the study's own analysis. The sample table contains around 35,000 distinct CDR3 sequences; only one count was recorded for about 50% of them. 17% of the sample belongs to the ten largest clones.

In the ophthalmopathy patients, disease was moderately to severely active, with a Clinical Activity Score of 3 or more, a NOSPECS grade of 4 or more, and a duration of less than 3 months. Patients with uncontrolled infections, other autoimmune diseases, pregnancy or lactation were excluded. Diagnoses were based on clinical symptoms, serum thyroxine and TRAb, thyroid ultrasound and orbital computed tomography. Ficoll-Paque density gradient centrifugation was used to isolate PBMCs from approximately 10 ml of fresh peripheral blood. Total RNA was extracted with Trizol reagent, and quality was checked on an Agilent 2100 Bioanalyzer. Notes on this clonotype: No antigen is known for it. It has no much larger one-base neighbor in the sample; base qualities were not kept.

A distance of 8 bases separates the germline ends of V and J, which lose 3 bases and 2 bases respectively. From cysteine to phenylalanine, the CDR3 is 15 amino acids long. Just the 45-base CDR3 DNA is kept, in frame starting at base 1. The source material was blood. This clonotype originated in a man between 35 and 55 years old with Graves' ophthalmopathy. The chain joins TRBV12-3 or TRBV12-4 to TRBJ1-6; the D gene is perhaps TRBD1, from 5 matching bases. The CDR3 sequence is CASSFGGAYNSPLHF. The bases read TGTGCCAGCAGTTTCGGGGGGGCCTATAATTCACCCCTCCACTTT.